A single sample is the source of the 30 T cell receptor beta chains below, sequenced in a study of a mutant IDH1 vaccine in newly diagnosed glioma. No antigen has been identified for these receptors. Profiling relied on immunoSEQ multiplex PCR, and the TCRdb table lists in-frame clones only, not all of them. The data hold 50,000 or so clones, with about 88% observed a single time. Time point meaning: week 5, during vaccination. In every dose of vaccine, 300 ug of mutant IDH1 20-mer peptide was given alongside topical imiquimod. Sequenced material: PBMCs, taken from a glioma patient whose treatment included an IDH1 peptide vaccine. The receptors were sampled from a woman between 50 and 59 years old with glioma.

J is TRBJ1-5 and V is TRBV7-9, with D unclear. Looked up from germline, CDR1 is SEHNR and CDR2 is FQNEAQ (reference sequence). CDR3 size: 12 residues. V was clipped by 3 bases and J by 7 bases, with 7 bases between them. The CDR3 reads CASSLFEQPQHF. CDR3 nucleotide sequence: TGTGCCAGCAGCTTGTTTGAACAGCCCCAGCATTTT.

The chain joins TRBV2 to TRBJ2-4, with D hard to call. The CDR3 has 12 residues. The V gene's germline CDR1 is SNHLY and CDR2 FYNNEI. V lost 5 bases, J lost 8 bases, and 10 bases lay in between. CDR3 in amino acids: CASSLPPDIQYF. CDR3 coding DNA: TGTGCCAGCAGTCTTCCCCCGGACATTCAGTACTTC. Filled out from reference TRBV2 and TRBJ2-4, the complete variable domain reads EPEVTQTPSHQVTQMGQEVILRCVPISNHLYFYWYRQILGQKVEFLVSFYNNEISEKSEIFDDQFSVERPDGSNFTLKIRSTKLEDSAMYFCASSLPPDIQYFGAGTRLSVL.

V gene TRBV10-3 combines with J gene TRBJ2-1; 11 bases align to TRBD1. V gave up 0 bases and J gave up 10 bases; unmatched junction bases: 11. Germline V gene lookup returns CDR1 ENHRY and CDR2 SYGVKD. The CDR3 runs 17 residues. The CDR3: CAISESMTGTGGLEQFF. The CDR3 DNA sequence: TGTGCCATCAGTGAGTCGATGACCGGGACAGGGGGTTTGGAGCAGTTCTTC.

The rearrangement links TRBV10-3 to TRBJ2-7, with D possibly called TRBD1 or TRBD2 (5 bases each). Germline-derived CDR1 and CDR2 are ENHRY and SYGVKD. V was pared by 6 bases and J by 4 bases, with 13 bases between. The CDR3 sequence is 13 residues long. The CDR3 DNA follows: TGTGCCATCAGCGGGACGGCCGGATACGAGCAGTACTTC. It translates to CAISGTAGYEQYF.

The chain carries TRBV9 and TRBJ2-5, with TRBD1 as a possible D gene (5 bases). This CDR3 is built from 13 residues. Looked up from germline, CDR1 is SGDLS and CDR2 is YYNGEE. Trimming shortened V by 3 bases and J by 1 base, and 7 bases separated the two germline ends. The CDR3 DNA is TGTGCCAGCAGCGCGACAGCCCAAGAGACCCAGTACTTC. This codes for CASSATAQETQYF. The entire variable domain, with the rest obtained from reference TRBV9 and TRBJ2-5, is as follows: DSGVTQTPKHLITATGQRVTLRCSPRSGDLSVYWYQQSLDQGLQFLIQYYNGEERAKGNILERFSAQQFPDLHSELNLSSLELGDSALYFCASSATAQETQYFGPGTRLLVL.

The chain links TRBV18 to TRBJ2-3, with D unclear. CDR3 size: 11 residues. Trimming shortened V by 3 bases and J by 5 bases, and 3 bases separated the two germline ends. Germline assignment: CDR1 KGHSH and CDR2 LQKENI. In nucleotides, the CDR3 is TGTGCCAGCTCACCCGGAGATACGCAGTATTTT. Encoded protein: CASSPGDTQYF.

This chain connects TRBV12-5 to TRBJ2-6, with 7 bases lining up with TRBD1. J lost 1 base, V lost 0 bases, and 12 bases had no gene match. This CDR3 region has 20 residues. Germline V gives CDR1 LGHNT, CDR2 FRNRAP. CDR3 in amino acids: CASGLVKGPGQPSGANVLTF. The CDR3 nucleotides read TGTGCTAGTGGTTTGGTCAAAGGGCCGGGACAGCCTTCTGGGGCCAACGTCCTGACTTTC.

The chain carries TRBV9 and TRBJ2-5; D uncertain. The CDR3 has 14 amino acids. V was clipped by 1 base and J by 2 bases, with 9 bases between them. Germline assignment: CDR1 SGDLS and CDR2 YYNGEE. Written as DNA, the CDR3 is TGTGCCAGCAGCGTATCGGGCTCACAAGAGACCCAGTACTTC. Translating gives CASSVSGSQETQYF. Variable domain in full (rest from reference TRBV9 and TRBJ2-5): DSGVTQTPKHLITATGQRVTLRCSPRSGDLSVYWYQQSLDQGLQFLIQYYNGEERAKGNILERFSAQQFPDLHSELNLSSLELGDSALYFCASSVSGSQETQYFGPGTRLLVL.

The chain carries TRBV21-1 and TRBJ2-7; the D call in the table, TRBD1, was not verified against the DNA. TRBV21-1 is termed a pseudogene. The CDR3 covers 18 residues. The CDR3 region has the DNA TGTGCCAGCAGCAAAGCGCGACAAACCGGGACAGGGTTCTACGAGCAGTACTTC. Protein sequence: CASSKARQTGTGFYEQYF.

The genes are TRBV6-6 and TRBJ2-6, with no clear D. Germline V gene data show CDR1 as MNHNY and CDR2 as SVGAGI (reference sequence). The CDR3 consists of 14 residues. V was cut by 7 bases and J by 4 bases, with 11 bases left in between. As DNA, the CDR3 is TGTGCCAGCACCTTTTTTCCCGGGGCCAACGTCCTGACTTTC. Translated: CASTFFPGANVLTF.

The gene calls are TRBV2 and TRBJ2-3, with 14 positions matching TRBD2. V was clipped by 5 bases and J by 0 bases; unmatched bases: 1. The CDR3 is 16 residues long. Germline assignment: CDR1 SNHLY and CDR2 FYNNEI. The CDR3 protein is CASSWTSGGSTDTQYF. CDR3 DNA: TGTGCCAGCAGTTGGACTAGCGGGGGGAGCACAGATACGCAGTATTTT.

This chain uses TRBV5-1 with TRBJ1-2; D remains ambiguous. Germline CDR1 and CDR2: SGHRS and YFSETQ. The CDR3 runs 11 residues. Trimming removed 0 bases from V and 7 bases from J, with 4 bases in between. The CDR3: CASSLGSGYTF. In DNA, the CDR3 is TGCGCCAGCAGCTTGGGTTCTGGCTACACCTTC.

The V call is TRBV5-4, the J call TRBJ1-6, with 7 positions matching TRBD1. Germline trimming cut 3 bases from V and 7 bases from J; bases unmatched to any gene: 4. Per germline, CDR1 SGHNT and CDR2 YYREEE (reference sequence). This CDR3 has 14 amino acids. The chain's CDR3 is CASSYRGHNSPLHF. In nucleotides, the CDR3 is TGTGCCAGCAGCTACAGGGGACACAATTCACCCCTCCACTTT.

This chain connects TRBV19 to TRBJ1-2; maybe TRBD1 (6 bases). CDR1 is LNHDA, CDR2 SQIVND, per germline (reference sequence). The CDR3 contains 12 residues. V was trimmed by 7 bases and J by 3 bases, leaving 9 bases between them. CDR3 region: CASTGEDYGYTF. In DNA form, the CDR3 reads TGTGCCAGTACAGGGGAGGACTATGGCTACACCTTC.

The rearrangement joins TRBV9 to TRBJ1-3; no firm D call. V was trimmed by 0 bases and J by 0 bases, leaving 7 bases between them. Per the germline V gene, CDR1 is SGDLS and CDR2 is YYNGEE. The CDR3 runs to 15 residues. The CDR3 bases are TGTGCCAGCAGCGTAGACGTGAGCTCTGGAAACACCATATATTTT. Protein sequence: CASSVDVSSGNTIYF. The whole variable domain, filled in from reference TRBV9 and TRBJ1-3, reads DSGVTQTPKHLITATGQRVTLRCSPRSGDLSVYWYQQSLDQGLQFLIQYYNGEERAKGNILERFSAQQFPDLHSELNLSSLELGDSALYFCASSVDVSSGNTIYFGEGSWLTVV.

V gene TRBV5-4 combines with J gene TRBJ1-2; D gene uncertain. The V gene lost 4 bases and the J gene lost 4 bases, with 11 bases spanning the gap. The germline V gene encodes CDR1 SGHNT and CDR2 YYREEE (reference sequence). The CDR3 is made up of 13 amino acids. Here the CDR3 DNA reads TGTGCCAGCAGCGCGGACGCCTTCTATGGCTACACCTTC. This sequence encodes CASSADAFYGYTF.

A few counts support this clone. The CDR3 region is CASSGKDGTEAFF. CDR3 nucleotide sequence: TGTGCCAGCTCAGGGAAAGACGGCACTGAAGCTTTCTTT. The rearrangement uses TRBV18 and TRBJ1-1; D is unclear. CDR3 length: 13 residues. CDR1 and CDR2 (germline): KGHSH, LQKENI. Trimming cost V 5 bases and J 4 bases, with 11 bases left between them.

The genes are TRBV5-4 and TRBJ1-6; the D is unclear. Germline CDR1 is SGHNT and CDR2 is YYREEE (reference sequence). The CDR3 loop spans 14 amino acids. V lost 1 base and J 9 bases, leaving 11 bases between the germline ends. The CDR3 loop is CASSLLPSGSPLHF. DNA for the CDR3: TGTGCCAGCAGCTTGCTACCGAGTGGTTCACCCCTCCACTTT.

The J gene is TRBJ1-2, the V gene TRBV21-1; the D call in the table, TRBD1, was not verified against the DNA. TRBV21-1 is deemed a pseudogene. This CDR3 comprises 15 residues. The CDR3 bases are TGTGCCAGCAGCCTACCCAGTTCACAGGGCTATGGCTACACCTTC. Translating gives CASSLPSSQGYGYTF.

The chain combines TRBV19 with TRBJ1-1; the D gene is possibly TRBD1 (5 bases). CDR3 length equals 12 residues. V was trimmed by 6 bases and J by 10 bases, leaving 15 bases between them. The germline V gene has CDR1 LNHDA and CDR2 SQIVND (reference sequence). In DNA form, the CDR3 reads TGTGCCAGTAGGGCCGGGGCTGTGGGAGCTTTCTTT. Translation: CASRAGAVGAFF.

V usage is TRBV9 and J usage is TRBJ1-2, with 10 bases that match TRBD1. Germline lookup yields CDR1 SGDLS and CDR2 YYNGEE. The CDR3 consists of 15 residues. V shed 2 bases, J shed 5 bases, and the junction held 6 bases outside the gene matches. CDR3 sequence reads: CASSVSGTGEYGYTF. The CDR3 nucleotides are TGTGCCAGCAGCGTGTCCGGGACAGGGGAGTATGGCTACACCTTC.

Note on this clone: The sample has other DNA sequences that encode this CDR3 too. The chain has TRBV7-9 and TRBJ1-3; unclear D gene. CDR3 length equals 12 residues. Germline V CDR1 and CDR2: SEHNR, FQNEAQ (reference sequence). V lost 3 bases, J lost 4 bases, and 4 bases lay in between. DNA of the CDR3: TGTGCCAGCAGCTTGCTCGGAAACACCATATATTTT. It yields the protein CASSLLGNTIYF.

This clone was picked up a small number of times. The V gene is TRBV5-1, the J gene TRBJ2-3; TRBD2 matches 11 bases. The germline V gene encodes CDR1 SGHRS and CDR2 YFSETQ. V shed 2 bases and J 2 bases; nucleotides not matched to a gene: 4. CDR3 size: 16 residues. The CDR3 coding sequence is TGCGCCAGCAGCTTTAGCGGGGGGGTTTCCACAGATACGCAGTATTTT. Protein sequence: CASSFSGGVSTDTQYF.

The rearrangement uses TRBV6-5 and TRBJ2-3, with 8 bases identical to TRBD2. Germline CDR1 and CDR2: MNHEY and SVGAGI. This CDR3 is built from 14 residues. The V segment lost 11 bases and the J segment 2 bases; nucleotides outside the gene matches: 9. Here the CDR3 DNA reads TGTGCCGCCGGAGCGGGGGACCACACAGATACGCAGTATTTT. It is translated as CAAGAGDHTDTQYF.

CDR3 region: CASSATTGLRTEAFF. For the CDR3, the DNA is TGTGCCAGTAGCGCGACGACAGGCCTTAGAACTGAAGCTTTCTTT. The V and J genes are TRBV19 and TRBJ1-1; possible D gene TRBD1, 6 bases. This CDR3 spans 15 amino acids. From germline, CDR1 is LNHDA and CDR2 SQIVND (reference sequence). Trimming took off 6 bases at V and 5 bases at J, with 19 bases between the two ends.

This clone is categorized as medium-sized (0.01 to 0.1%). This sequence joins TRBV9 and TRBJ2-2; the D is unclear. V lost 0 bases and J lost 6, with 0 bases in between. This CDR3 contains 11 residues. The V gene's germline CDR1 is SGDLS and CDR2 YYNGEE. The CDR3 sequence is CASSVAGELFF. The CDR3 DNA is TGTGCCAGCAGCGTAGCCGGGGAGCTGTTTTTT.

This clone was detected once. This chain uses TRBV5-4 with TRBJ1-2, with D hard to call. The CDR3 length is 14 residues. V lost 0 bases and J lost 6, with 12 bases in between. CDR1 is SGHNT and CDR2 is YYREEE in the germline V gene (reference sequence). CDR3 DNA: TGTGCCAGCAGCTTGGCCACCAGAAGGGATGGCTACACCTTC. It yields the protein CASSLATRRDGYTF.

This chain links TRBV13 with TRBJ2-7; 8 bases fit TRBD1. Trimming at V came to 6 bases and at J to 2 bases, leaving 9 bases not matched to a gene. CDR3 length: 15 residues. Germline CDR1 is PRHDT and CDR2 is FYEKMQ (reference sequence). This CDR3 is CASSSRETGAYEQYF. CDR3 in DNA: TGTGCCAGCAGTTCCCGGGAGACAGGGGCCTACGAGCAGTACTTC.

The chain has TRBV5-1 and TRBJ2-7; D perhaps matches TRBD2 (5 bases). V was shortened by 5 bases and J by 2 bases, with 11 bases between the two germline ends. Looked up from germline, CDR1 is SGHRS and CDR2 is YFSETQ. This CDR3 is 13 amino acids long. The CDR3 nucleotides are TGCGCCAGCAGTAACGGGGTCACCTACGAGCAGTACTTC. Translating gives CASSNGVTYEQYF.

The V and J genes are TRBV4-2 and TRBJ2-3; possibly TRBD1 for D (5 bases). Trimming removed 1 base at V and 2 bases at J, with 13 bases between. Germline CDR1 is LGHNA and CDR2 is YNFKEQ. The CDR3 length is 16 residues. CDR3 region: CASSQVSQGITDTQYF. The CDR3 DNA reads TGTGCCAGCAGCCAAGTTAGCCAGGGAATCACAGATACGCAGTATTTT.